Listed below are T cell receptor beta chains from one sample, sequenced in a study of T-cell memory formation after mild COVID-19. TCRdb called the 5' RACE reads again in MiXCR, with one record for every CDR3 protein. The sample carries 200,000 or so distinct CDR3 sequences, around 15% recorded once. The specimen was PBMCs or a T cell subset sorted from them (not recorded which). All receptors come from an adult woman who had mild COVID-19 (a few samples of this study predate the infection). Cell type and time point are not known. CDR3s include the opening cysteine and the closing phenylalanine or tryptophan. The D gene is left open where the match is weak. A row's size may be missing; if present it is once, few, many or a size class.

clone_size | j_call | v_call | d_call | cdr3_aa
NA | TRBJ2-2 | TRBV9 | NA | CASRMSGNTGELFF
many | TRBJ2-5 | TRBV19 | NA | CASSGNSQETQYF
many | TRBJ2-5 | TRBV12-3/TRBV12-4 | TRBD2 | CASSHSGTQETQYF
few | TRBJ1-1 | TRBV7-9 | NA | CASSPRQALNTEAFF
few | TRBJ2-1 | TRBV11-2 | NA | CASSLDRASVNEQFF
few | TRBJ2-7 | TRBV5-1 | TRBD1 | CASSLGPRDRDYEQYF
NA | TRBJ1-5 | TRBV20-1 | NA | CSARIGNQPQHF
NA | TRBJ2-3 | TRBV6-6 | NA | CASIGATLRDTQYF
NA | TRBJ2-5 | TRBV7-6 | NA | CASSLLSPSGETQYF
NA | TRBJ1-5 | TRBV25-1 | NA | CASSEGNQPQHF
many | TRBJ1-1 | TRBV14 | NA | CASSRSSNTEAFF
few | TRBJ2-7 | TRBV20-1 | TRBD1 | CSARETGLSSYEQYF
many | TRBJ2-5 | TRBV4-2 | NA | CASSRTTTLGQETQYF
few | TRBJ2-7 | TRBV18 | TRBD2 | CASSPLAGGRYEQYF
NA | TRBJ1-6 | TRBV7-9 | TRBD1 | CASSLDTGTGGSPLHF
NA | TRBJ2-2 | TRBV12-3/TRBV12-4 | NA | CASSFQMPGELFF
few | TRBJ2-2 | TRBV24-1 | NA | CATQGAGELFF
NA | TRBJ2-7 | TRBV11-2 | NA | CASSYRDNSYEQYF
few | TRBJ2-4 | TRBV5-1 | NA | CASSLETSLAKNIQYF
few | TRBJ1-3 | TRBV20-1 | NA | CSARWVSGNTIYF
NA | TRBJ2-3 | TRBV9 | TRBD2 | CASSITSGPSTDTQYF
NA | TRBJ1-3 | TRBV5-6 | NA | CASSRDISGNTIYF
few | TRBJ1-6 | TRBV27 | NA | CASSFRQSAYSPLHF
few | TRBJ1-5 | TRBV29-1 | NA | CSVEDKAGNQPQHF
NA | TRBJ2-2 | TRBV7-3 | TRBD2 | CASSRSGGVTGELFF
NA | TRBJ1-1 | TRBV20-1 | NA | CSARRRGRRTEAFF
NA | TRBJ2-5 | TRBV18 | NA | CASSPPEGGQETQYF